Many counts were recorded for the clone carrying this T cell receptor beta chain. Its antigen is unknown. Trimming shortened V by 0 bases and J by 6 bases, and 15 bases separated the two germline ends. This CDR3 has 15 residues. The V gene's germline CDR1 is SGHRS and CDR2 YFSETQ. Amplified TCR beta CDR3 regions derived from RNA transcripts. During a first-round RT-PCR of the TCR CDR3, the HTBI primer set was used. TCRdb reprocessed the multiplex PCR reads with MiXCR, giving one entry per CDR3 protein. This sample has some 600,000 distinct CDR3 sequences, with more than 11% found just once. This entry is derived from a study of T cells in Graves' hyperthyroidism and ophthalmopathy. General observations from the study: Ophthalmopathy was told apart from stable hyperthyroidism by a 13 V-J model.

The sequencing sample was made of blood. This TCR was sampled from a woman aged 25-40 years with Graves' hyperthyroidism that later progressed to Graves' ophthalmopathy. The gene calls are TRBV5-1 and TRBJ1-1; D not certain. The CDR3 sequence is CASSLEIGPGAEAFF. CDR3 nucleotides: TGCGCCAGCAGCTTGGAGATAGGGCCCGGCGCTGAAGCTTTCTTT.